The source of this TCR beta chain is a study of blood T cell repertoires in COVID-19. In the original workflow: Reference gene primer amplification gave nucleated cell count estimates. TCRdb's table, derived via immunoSEQ multiplex PCR, lists solely in-frame clones and lacks some. The V and J calls and clone size were taken over from that table, and D and trimming were inferred from the DNA. This table holds about 130,000 clones, just under 85% found once. The receptor was derived from a woman of 80 years or more with acute or convalescent COVID-19. The material sequenced was peripheral blood.

The CDR3, as DNA: TGTGCCAGTAGCTCCTACTCCGGTGATAATGAAAAACTGTTTTTT. It encodes CASSSYSGDNEKLFF. This chain uses TRBV19 with TRBJ1-4, with unresolved D. From germline, CDR1 is LNHDA and CDR2 SQIVND (reference sequence). The CDR3 consists of 15 residues. Trimming removed 6 bases at V and 4 bases at J, with 15 bases between.